These 9 T cell receptor beta chains were all obtained from the same sample, sequenced in a study of blood T cell repertoires in COVID-19. Produced via immunoSEQ multiplex PCR; TCRdb's table is partial and in-frame only. The repertoire consists of about 120,000 clones, with about nine tenths occurring once and the leading ten covering 4% to 5.5%. Material: peripheral blood. The receptors were sampled from a man aged 40-49 years with acute or convalescent COVID-19.

The rearrangement uses TRBV19 and TRBJ1-4; D gene uncertain. Germline CDR1 reads LNHDA; CDR2 reads SQIVND (reference sequence). The ends were cut back, 3 bases at V and 4 bases at J, with 9 bases in the middle. This CDR3 has 14 residues. The CDR3 loop reads CASSMRQDNEKLFF. The CDR3 bases are TGTGCCAGTAGTATGCGTCAGGATAATGAAAAACTGTTTTTT.

This chain links TRBV5-5 with TRBJ2-7; D unresolved. Trimming shortened V by 0 bases and J by 2 bases, and 6 bases separated the two germline ends. The CDR3 covers 13 residues. Germline V gives CDR1 SGHKS, CDR2 YYEKEE (reference sequence). CDR3 coding DNA: TGTGCCAGCAGCTTGGCAGGTCCCTACGAGCAGTACTTC. It codes for CASSLAGPYEQYF.

The chain links TRBV27 to TRBJ2-1, with TRBD1 as a possible D gene (5 bases). The CDR3 sequence is 13 residues long. CDR1 is MNHEY, CDR2 SMNVEV, per germline (reference sequence). Trimming took off 3 bases at V and 5 bases at J, with 8 bases between the two ends. This chain's CDR3 is CASSLLGDNEQFF. The CDR3 DNA reads as TGTGCCAGCAGTTTGTTAGGGGACAATGAGCAGTTCTTC.

J is TRBJ2-1 and V is TRBV30; D might be TRBD2 (7 bases). The CDR3 sequence is 15 residues long. The germline V gene encodes CDR1 GTSNPN and CDR2 SVGIG (reference sequence). Trimming cost V 7 bases and J 8 bases, with 24 bases left between them. The CDR3 DNA reads as TGTGCCTCGGCGGGGGAGGGGGGGACACCCGATGAGCAGTTCTTC. It encodes CASAGEGGTPDEQFF.

CDR3 protein: CASQGSGNEQFF. The CDR3 nucleotides are TGTGCCAGTCAGGGATCGGGCAATGAGCAGTTCTTC. The gene calls are TRBV7-9 and TRBJ2-1; D perhaps matches TRBD1 (5 bases). Germline CDR1 and CDR2: SEHNR and FQNEAQ (reference sequence). V was cut by 9 bases and J by 6 bases, with 12 bases left in between. The CDR3 loop spans 12 amino acids.

The V call is TRBV5-5, the J call TRBJ2-1, with TRBD1 matching 7 bases. In germline, CDR1 is SGHKS, CDR2 YYEKEE (reference sequence). Germline trimming cut 0 bases from V and 9 bases from J; bases unmatched to any gene: 9. This CDR3 region has 15 residues. CDR3 nucleotide sequence: TGTGCCAGCAGCTTGGATCGGGGACAGATTACTGAGCAGTTCTTC. Protein product: CASSLDRGQITEQFF.

The J gene is TRBJ2-3, the V gene TRBV2; the D gene is possibly TRBD2 (6 bases). Germline assignment: CDR1 SNHLY and CDR2 FYNNEI. The CDR3 loop spans 14 amino acids. Trimming took 8 bases from V and 11 from J, leaving 23 bases between them. Here the CDR3 DNA reads TGTGCCAGCTTGGGACTCCCCAAGCGTGACTGGCAGTATTTT. The encoded protein is CASLGLPKRDWQYF.

The rearrangement links TRBV13 to TRBJ1-5, with a weak D call TRBD1 (5 bases). CDR1 is PRHDT, CDR2 FYEKMQ, per germline (reference sequence). V was trimmed by 6 bases and J by 9 bases, leaving 24 bases between them. This CDR3 is built from 16 residues. CDR3 DNA sequence: TGTGCCAGCAGTCTCTCGGGGCGGGGCTCGCCTGGGCCCCAGCATTTT. This sequence encodes CASSLSGRGSPGPQHF.

This clone was observed once. This sequence joins TRBV7-8 and TRBJ2-1, with TRBD1 matching over 9 bases. The V gene end was trimmed by 3 bases and the J gene end by 7 bases; junction bases not matched to a gene: 7. The length of the CDR3 is 15 residues. Germline V CDR1 and CDR2: SGHVS, FQNEAQ. CDR3 region: CASSLGQGYGNEQFF. The CDR3 DNA reads as TGTGCCAGCAGCTTGGGACAGGGATATGGTAATGAGCAGTTCTTC. Using reference TRBV7-8 and TRBJ2-1 for the parts outside the CDR3, the full variable domain is GAGVSQSPRYKVAKRGQDVALRCDPISGHVSLFWYQQALGQGPEFLTYFQNEAQLDKSGLPSDRFFAERPEGSVSTLKIQRTQQEDSAVYLCASSLGQGYGNEQFFGPGTRLTVL.